Sample share makes the clone carrying this T cell receptor (beta chain) large (0.1 to 1%). Antigen: not known. With the library built for alpha chains, this beta chain is off target and its frequency is not meaningful. A unique molecular identifier was carried by every single TCR cDNA molecule. TCRdb reanalysed the 5' RACE reads using MiXCR and keeps one entry per CDR3 protein. The data contain about 780 distinct CDR3 sequences, about a fifth of them singletons. This specimen belongs to a study of spatial heterogeneity in lung cancer. About the research overall: TCR and UMI combinations that were unique each appeared, on average, more than ten times in raw reads. Study-level points and caveats: There were more appearances of ubiquitous expanded tumor TCRs in blood at resection than at follow-up.

CDR1 and CDR2 from the germline V gene are SGDLS and YYNGEE. V lost 4 bases, J lost 13 bases, and 3 bases stayed unmatched. This CDR3 contains 12 residues. As to time point: sample taken at primary tumor resection. Frozen PBMC, nontumor lung or tumor provided whole RNA, which was sequenced unsorted. The sequenced sample was PBMCs, obtained at surgery. The sequence derives from a male donor with early-stage non-small cell lung cancer. V is TRBV9 and J is TRBJ1-6; 9 bases fit TRBD1. The CDR3 DNA reads TGTGCCAGCAGCCCCGGGACAGGGCCCCTCCACTTT. It yields the protein CASSPGTGPLHF.